The 8 T cell receptor beta chains reported below all come from one sample, sequenced in a study of CD8+ T cells in alopecia areata. Reverse transcription of extracted RNA yielded cDNA, which provided the sequencing template. Clones were read by immunoSEQ multiplex PCR, and TCRdb kept only the in-frame ones, dropping some. The sample yields around 150,000 clones, around 55% seen once. The specimen sequenced was CD4+ T cells sorted from blood. The receptors come from a human donor in good health.

V gene TRBV9 combines with J gene TRBJ1-5; D is unclear. This CDR3 is 14 amino acids long. The germline gives CDR1 SGDLS, CDR2 YYNGEE. The V end lost 0 bases, the J end lost 6 bases, and 10 bases lay between the germline ends. The CDR3 loop reads CASSVEGWGQPQHF. In DNA form, the CDR3 reads TGTGCCAGCAGCGTAGAGGGATGGGGTCAGCCCCAGCATTTT.

The chain uses TRBV12-5 and TRBJ2-7, with TRBD1 matching over 7 bases. The CDR3 contains 15 residues. The trim removed 4 bases at V and 2 bases at J, leaving 8 bases unmatched. CDR1 is LGHNT, CDR2 FRNRAP, per germline. CDR3: CASGSSSGGTYEQYF. CDR3 bases: TGTGCTAGTGGTTCCTCGTCAGGGGGTACCTACGAGCAGTACTTC.

This clone has more than one count but fewer than ten. The CDR3 bases are TGCAGCGCCTGGGAGAATGAGCAGTTCTTC. This gives the protein CSAWENEQFF. The chain couples TRBV29-1 to TRBJ2-1; possibly TRBD2 for D (5 bases). V lost 7 bases to trimming and J lost 7 bases, with 8 bases between them. The CDR3 runs 10 residues. Germline-derived CDR1 and CDR2 are SQVTM and ANQGSEA.

In this sample, this clone turned up many times. The V call is TRBV19, the J call TRBJ2-5; a possible D gene is TRBD2 (6 bases). The CDR3 has 16 amino acids. Germline lookup yields CDR1 LNHDA and CDR2 SQIVND (reference sequence). The V end lost 3 bases, the J end lost 1 base, and 15 bases lay between the germline ends. Here the CDR3 reads CASSMSSARTQETQYF. The CDR3 bases are TGTGCCAGTAGTATGTCTAGCGCAAGAACCCAAGAGACCCAGTACTTC.

The V and J genes are TRBV30 and TRBJ2-2, with D perhaps TRBD1 (6 bases). Per germline, CDR1 GTSNPN and CDR2 SVGIG (reference sequence). V lost 8 bases to trimming and J lost 5 bases, with 12 bases between them. There are 12 residues in the CDR3. Written as DNA, the CDR3 is TGTGCCACCTCAGGGGCTACCGGGGAGCTGTTTTTT. Translated: CATSGATGELFF.

This clone was counted a few times. The V gene is TRBV28, the J gene TRBJ1-5; a weak D match, TRBD1 (6 bases). V lost 6 bases and J 6 bases, leaving 18 bases between the germline ends. The CDR3 covers 15 residues. Germline CDR1 is MDHEN and CDR2 is SYDVKM. The DNA of the CDR3 is TGTGCCAGCAGGGGGGAACAGGGTGACGGTCAGCCCCAGCATTTT. This gives the protein CASRGEQGDGQPQHF.

The rearrangement joins TRBV28 to TRBJ2-5; 10 bases are a match to TRBD2. The CDR3 consists of 17 residues. Germline V gene data show CDR1 as MDHEN and CDR2 as SYDVKM. The V and J ends lost 6 bases and 3 bases, in that order; junction bases with no gene match: 13. In DNA form, the CDR3 reads TGTGCCAGCAGCCAAAGGTCGTGGCTAGCGGGAGAAGAGACCCAGTACTTC. As protein: CASSQRSWLAGEETQYF.

The V call is TRBV7-4, the J call TRBJ2-5; 7 positions agree with TRBD1. The CDR3 has 14 residues. Germline V lookup: CDR1 SGHVT, CDR2 SQSDAQ. After removal of 7 bases from V and 5 bases from J, the junction contained 10 bases not matched to a gene. This chain's CDR3 is CASTLGGQKETQYF. Written as DNA, the CDR3 is TGTGCCAGCACCCTAGGGGGACAGAAGGAGACCCAGTACTTC.